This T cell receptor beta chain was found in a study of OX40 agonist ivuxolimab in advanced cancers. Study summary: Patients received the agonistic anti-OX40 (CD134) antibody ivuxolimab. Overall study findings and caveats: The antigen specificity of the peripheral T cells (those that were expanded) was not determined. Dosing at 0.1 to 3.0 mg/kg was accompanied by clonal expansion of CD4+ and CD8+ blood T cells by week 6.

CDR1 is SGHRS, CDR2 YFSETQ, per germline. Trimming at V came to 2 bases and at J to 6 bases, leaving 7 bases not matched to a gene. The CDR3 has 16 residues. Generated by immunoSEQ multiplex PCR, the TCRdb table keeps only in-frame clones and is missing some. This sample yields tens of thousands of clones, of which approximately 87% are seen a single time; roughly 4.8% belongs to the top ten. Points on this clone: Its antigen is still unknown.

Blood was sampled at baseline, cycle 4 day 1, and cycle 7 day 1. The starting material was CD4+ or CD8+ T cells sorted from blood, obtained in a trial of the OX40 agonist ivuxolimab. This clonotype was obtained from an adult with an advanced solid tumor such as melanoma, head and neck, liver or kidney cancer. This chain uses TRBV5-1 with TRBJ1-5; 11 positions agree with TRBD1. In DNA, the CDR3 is TGCGCCAGCAGCTTAGGGACAGGGGGTCGCGGTCAGCCCCAGCATTTT. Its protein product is CASSLGTGGRGQPQHF.